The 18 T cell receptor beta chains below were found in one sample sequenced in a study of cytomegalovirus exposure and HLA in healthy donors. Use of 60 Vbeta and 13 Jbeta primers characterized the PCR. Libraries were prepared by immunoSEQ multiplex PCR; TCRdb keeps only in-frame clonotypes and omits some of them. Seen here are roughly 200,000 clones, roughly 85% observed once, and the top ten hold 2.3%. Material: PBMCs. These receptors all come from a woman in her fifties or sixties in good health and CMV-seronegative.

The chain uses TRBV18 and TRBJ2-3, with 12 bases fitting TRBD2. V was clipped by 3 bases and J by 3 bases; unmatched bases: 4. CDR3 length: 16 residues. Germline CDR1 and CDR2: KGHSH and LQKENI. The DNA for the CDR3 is TGTGCCAGCTCACCGAAGCTAGCGGGAGGGACAGATACGCAGTATTTT. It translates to CASSPKLAGGTDTQYF.

The CDR3 nucleotides are TGTGCCAGCAGCTTAATCGGAGCGAACACTGAAGCTTTCTTT. This gives the protein CASSLIGANTEAFF. The chain couples TRBV27 to TRBJ1-1; unclear D gene. The V gene lost 6 bases and the J gene lost 1 base, with 12 bases spanning the gap. There are 14 residues in the CDR3. Germline V gene sequence: CDR1 MNHEY, CDR2 SMNVEV (reference sequence).

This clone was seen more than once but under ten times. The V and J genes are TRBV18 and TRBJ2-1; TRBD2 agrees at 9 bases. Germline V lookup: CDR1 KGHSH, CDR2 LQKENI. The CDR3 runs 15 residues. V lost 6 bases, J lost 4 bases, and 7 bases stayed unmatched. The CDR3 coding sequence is TGTGCCAGCTCGCTGGCTAGCGGGGAATACAATGAGCAGTTCTTC. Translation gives CASSLASGEYNEQFF.

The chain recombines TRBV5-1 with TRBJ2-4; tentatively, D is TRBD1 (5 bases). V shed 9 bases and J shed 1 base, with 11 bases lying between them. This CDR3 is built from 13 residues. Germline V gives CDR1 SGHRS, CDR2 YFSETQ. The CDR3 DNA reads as TGCGCCAACAGTCCAGGGGCCAAAAACATTCAGTACTTC. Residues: CANSPGAKNIQYF.

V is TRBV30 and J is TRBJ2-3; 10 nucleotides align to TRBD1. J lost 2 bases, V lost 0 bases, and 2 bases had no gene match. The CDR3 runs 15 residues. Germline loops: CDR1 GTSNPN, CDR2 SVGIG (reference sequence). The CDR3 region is CAWSVGTGVTDTQYF. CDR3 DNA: TGTGCCTGGAGTGTTGGGACAGGGGTCACAGATACGCAGTATTTT.

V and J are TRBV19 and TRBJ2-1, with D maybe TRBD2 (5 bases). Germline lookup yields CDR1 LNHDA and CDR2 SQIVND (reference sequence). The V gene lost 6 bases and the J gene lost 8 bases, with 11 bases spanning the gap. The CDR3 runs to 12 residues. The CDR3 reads CASRGLGDEQFF. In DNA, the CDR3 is TGTGCCAGTAGGGGGTTGGGAGATGAGCAGTTCTTC.

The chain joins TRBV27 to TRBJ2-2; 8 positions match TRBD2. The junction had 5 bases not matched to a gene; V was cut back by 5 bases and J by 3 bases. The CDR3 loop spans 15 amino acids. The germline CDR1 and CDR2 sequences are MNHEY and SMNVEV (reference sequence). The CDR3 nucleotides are TGTGCCAGCAGTCTAGCGGGCGGGTACACCGGGGAGCTGTTTTTT. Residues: CASSLAGGYTGELFF.

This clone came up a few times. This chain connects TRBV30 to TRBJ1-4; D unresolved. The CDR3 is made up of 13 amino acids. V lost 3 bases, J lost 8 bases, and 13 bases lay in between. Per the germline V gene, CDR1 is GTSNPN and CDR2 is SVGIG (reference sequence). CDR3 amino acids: CAWSSFPREKLFF. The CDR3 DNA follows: TGTGCCTGGAGCTCCTTCCCGAGGGAAAAACTGTTTTTT.

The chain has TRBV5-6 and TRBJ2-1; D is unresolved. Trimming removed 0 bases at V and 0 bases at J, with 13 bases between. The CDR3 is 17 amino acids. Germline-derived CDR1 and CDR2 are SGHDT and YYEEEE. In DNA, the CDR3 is TGTGCCAGCAGCTTGGGGGCCACGATGCTCTCCTACAATGAGCAGTTCTTC. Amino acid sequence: CASSLGATMLSYNEQFF.

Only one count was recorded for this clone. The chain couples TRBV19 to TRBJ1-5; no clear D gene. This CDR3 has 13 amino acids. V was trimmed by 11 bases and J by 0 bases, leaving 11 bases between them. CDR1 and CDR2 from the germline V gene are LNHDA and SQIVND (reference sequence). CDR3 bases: TGTGCCTCCCGTGTGTATAGCAATCAGCCCCAGCATTTT. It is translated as CASRVYSNQPQHF.

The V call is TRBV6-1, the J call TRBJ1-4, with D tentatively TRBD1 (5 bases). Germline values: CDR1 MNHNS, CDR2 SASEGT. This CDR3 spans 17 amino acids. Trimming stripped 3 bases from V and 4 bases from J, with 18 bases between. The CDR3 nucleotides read TGTGCCAGCAGTGAGGGGACCTTTGCGGGGCTTAATGAAAAACTGTTTTTT. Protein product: CASSEGTFAGLNEKLFF.

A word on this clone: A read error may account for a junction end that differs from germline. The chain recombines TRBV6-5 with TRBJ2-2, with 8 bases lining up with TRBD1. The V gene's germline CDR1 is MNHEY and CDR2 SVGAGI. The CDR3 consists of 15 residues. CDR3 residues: CASSYLGQGTWELFF. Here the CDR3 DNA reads TGTGCCAGCAGTTACTTAGGACAGGGCACCTGGGAGCTGTTTTTT.

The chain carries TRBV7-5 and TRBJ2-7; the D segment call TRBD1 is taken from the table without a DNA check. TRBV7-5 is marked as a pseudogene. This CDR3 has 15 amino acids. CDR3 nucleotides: TGTGTCAGAAGCCTAGTTGACAGGGGGCTCCACGAGCAGTACTTC. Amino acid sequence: CVRSLVDRGLHEQYF.

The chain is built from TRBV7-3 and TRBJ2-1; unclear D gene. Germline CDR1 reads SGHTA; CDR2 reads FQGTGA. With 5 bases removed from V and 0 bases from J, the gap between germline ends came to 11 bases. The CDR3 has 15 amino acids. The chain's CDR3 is CASSATSSSYNEQFF. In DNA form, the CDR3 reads TGTGCCAGCAGCGCGACTTCCAGCTCCTACAATGAGCAGTTCTTC.

The CDR3 DNA reads as TGTGCCAGCAGTCCGAGGACAGGCTTGAACACTGAAGCTTTCTTT. It yields the protein CASSPRTGLNTEAFF. This chain uses TRBV27 with TRBJ1-1; 7 bases fit TRBD1. With V trimmed by 5 bases and J by 0 bases, 6 bases remained unmatched. The CDR3 extends over 15 amino acids. Germline loops: CDR1 MNHEY, CDR2 SMNVEV (reference sequence).

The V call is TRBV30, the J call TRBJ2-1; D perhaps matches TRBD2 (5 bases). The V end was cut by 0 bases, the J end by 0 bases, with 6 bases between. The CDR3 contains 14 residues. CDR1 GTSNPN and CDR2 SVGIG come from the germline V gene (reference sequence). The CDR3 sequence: CAWSVAGSYNEQFF. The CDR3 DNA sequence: TGTGCCTGGAGTGTGGCGGGCTCCTACAATGAGCAGTTCTTC.

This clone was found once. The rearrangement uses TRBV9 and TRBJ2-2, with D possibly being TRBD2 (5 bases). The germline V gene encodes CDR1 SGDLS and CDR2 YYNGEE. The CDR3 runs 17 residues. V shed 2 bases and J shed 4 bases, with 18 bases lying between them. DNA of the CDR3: TGTGCCAGCAGCGTGTCTAGTCCCACTAGAGGCACCGGGGAGCTGTTTTTT. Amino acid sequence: CASSVSSPTRGTGELFF.

The CDR3 here is CASSSQQGGNEQFF. In DNA form, the CDR3 reads TGTGCCAGCAGCTCACAACAGGGTGGGAATGAGCAGTTCTTC. The genes are TRBV7-6 and TRBJ2-1; a weak D match, TRBD1 (6 bases). The V and J ends lost 4 bases and 7 bases respectively, with 14 bases between them. This CDR3 region has 14 residues. Germline values: CDR1 SGHVS, CDR2 FNYEAQ. The full variable domain, completed using reference TRBV7-6 and TRBJ2-1, is GAGVSQSPRYKVTKRGQDVALRCDPISGHVSLYWYRQALGQGPEFLTYFNYEAQQDKSGLPNDRFSAERPEGSISTLTIQRTEQRDSAMYRCASSSQQGGNEQFFGPGTRLTVL.